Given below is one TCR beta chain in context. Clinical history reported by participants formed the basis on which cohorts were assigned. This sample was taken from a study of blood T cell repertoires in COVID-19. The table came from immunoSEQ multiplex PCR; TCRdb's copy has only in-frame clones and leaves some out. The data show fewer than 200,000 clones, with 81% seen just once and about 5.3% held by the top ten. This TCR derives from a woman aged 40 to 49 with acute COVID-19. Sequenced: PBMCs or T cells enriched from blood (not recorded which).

CDR3 DNA sequence: TGTGCCAGTAGAAAAACACTGGGGAGCGAGCAGTACGTC. Its protein product is CASRKTLGSEQYV. V usage is TRBV19 and J usage is TRBJ2-7, with D perhaps TRBD2 (5 bases). The germline CDR1 and CDR2 sequences are LNHDA and SQIVND (reference sequence). The CDR3 sequence is 13 residues long. The V end was cut by 6 bases, the J end by 6 bases, with 15 bases between.